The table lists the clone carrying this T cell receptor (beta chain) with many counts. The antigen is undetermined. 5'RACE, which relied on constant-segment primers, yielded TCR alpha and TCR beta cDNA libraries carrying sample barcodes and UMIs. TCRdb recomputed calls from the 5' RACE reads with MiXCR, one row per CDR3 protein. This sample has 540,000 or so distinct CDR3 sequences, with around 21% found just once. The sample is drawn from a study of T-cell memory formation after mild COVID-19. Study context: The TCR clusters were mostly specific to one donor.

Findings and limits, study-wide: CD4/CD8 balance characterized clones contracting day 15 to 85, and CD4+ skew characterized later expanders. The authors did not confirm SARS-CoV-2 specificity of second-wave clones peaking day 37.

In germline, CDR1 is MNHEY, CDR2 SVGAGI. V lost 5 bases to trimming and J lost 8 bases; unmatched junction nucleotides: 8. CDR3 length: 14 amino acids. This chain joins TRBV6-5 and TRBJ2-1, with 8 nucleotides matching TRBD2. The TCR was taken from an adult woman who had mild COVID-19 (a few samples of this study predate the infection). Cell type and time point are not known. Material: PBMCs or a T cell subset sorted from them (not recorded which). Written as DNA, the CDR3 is TGTGCCAGCAGTGGGACTAGGGGGGTTGATGAGCAGTTCTTC. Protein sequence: CASSGTRGVDEQFF.